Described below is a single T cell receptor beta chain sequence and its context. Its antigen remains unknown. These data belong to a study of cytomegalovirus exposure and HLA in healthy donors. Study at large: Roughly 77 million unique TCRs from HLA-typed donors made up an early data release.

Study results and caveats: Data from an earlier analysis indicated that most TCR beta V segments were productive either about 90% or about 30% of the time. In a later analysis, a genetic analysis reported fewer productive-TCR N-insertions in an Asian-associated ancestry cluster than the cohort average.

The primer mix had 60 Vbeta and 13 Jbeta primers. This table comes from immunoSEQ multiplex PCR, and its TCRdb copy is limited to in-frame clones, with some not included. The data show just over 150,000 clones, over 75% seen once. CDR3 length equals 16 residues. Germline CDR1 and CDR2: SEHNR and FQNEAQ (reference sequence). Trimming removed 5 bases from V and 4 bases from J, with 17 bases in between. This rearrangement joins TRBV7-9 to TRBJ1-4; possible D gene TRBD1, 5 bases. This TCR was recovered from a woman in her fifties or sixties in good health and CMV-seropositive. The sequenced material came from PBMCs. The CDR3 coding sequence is TGTGCCAGCAGCCCTATCGGGGGTGAGATTAATGAAAAACTGTTTTTT. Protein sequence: CASSPIGGEINEKLFF.